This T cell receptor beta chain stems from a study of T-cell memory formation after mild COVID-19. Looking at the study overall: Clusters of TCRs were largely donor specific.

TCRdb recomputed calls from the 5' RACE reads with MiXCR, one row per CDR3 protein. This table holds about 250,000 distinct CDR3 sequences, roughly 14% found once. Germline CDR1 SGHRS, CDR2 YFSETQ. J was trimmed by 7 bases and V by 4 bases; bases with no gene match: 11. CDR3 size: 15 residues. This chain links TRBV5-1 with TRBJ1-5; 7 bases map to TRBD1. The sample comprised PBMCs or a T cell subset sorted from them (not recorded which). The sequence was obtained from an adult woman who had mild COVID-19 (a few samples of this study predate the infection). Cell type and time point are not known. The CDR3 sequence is CASSAQGGLGQPQHF. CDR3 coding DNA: TGCGCCAGCAGCGCCCAAGGGGGCTTGGGCCAGCCCCAGCATTTT.